This paragraph covers one T cell receptor (beta chain) sequence. In the study's own analysis: Using reference gene primer amplification, nucleated cell counts were estimated. The repertoire was sequenced with immunoSEQ multiplex PCR; TCRdb's copy has only in-frame clones and lacks some. V and J calls and clone size are those listed in that table; D and trimming were worked out from the DNA. The sample contains fewer than 250,000 clones, 86% of which appear only once. This record comes from a study of blood T cell repertoires in COVID-19. Study-level information: Italy, Spain and the United States were the sources of the convalescent and acute COVID-19 samples. PBMCs, B-cell-depleted T cells, or T cells were the source of the cDNA or gDNA that made up the material.

The CDR3 spans 16 residues. V lost 4 bases and J 0 bases, leaving 13 bases between the germline ends. CDR1 and CDR2 (germline): LNHDA, SQIVND (reference sequence). This clonotype was obtained from a woman in her forties or fifties with acute or convalescent COVID-19. Specimen: peripheral blood. The chain has TRBV19 and TRBJ1-5; no clear D. The DNA of the CDR3 is TGTGCCAGTAGTAGAGGCCTTCCCTATAGCAATCAGCCCCAGCATTTT. Amino acids: CASSRGLPYSNQPQHF.